This TCR beta chain originates from a study of blood T cell repertoires in COVID-19. Turning to the study itself: There were acute and convalescent COVID-19 samples, and they came from the United States, Italy and Spain. T cells, B-cell-depleted T cells, or PBMCs provided the cDNA or gDNA that served as material.

Germline lookup yields CDR1 MDHEN and CDR2 SYDVKM. This CDR3 spans 13 amino acids. V was clipped by 6 bases and J by 6 bases; unmatched bases: 6. Per the authors' pipeline: Scientists estimated how many nucleated cells there were by amplifying reference gene primers. Profiled with immunoSEQ multiplex PCR; TCRdb holds only in-frame clones, not every one. V, J and clone size are taken as reported in that table, and D and trimming were inferred from the DNA itself. The sample contains fewer than 110,000 clones, about 87% of which appear only once. The sample consisted of peripheral blood. This chain uses TRBV28 with TRBJ1-2; 8 nucleotides agree with TRBD1. The receptor's source is a woman in her twenties or thirties with acute or convalescent COVID-19. CDR3 region: CASRNDRGHGYTF. The CDR3 coding sequence is TGTGCCAGCAGAAACGACAGGGGTCATGGCTACACCTTC.